A selection of T cell receptor beta chains follows, all from one sample in a study of T cell responses to AZD1222 COVID-19 vaccine. Libraries were prepared by immunoSEQ multiplex PCR; TCRdb keeps only in-frame clonotypes and omits some of them. The profile shows around 69,000 clones, 88% of them singletons. The sequencing here drew on peripheral blood, taken on day 0 of AZD1222 vaccination. These receptors were obtained from an adult in good health. CDR3s include the opening cysteine and the closing phenylalanine or tryptophan. The D gene is left open where the match is weak. Clone size, where shown, is once, few, many, or a class for clones that have expanded.

v_call: TRBV2
clone_size: once
j_call: TRBJ1-5
d_call: .
cdr3_nt: TGTGCCAGCAGGGGGCAGTTAGGAAGCAATCAGCCCCAGCATTTT
cdr3_aa: CASRGQLGSNQPQHF

v_call: TRBV28
clone_size: .
j_call: TRBJ1-2
d_call: TRBD1
cdr3_nt: TGTGCCAGCAGCCGGGACAGGCTTGATGGCTACACCTTC
cdr3_aa: CASSRDRLDGYTF

v_call: TRBV9
clone_size: .
j_call: TRBJ1-1
d_call: .
cdr3_nt: TGTGCCAGCAGCGAGTGGTTGGGACATCAAGCCGAAGCTTTCTTT
cdr3_aa: CASSEWLGHQAEAFF

v_call: TRBV9
clone_size: .
j_call: TRBJ2-1
d_call: .
cdr3_nt: TGTGCCAGCAGCGTAGCGGCTAGCGACAACAATGAGCAGTTCTTC
cdr3_aa: CASSVAASDNNEQFF

v_call: TRBV6-5
clone_size: .
j_call: TRBJ2-7
d_call: TRBD2
cdr3_nt: TGTGCCAGCAGCTTTGGGACTAGCGGACACTACGAGCAGTACTTC
cdr3_aa: CASSFGTSGHYEQYF

v_call: TRBV18
clone_size: .
j_call: TRBJ2-1
d_call: .
cdr3_nt: TGTGCCAGCTCACCAGAAGTAGTCAATGAGCAGTTCTTC
cdr3_aa: CASSPEVVNEQFF

v_call: TRBV7-2
clone_size: .
j_call: TRBJ1-5
d_call: .
cdr3_nt: TGTGCCAGCAGCTTAGTGGGGGGGCGGACTAGCAATCAGCCCCAGCATTTT
cdr3_aa: CASSLVGGRTSNQPQHF

v_call: TRBV14
clone_size: .
j_call: TRBJ1-2
d_call: TRBD1
cdr3_nt: TGTGCCAGCAGCACATACAGGGGCGGCTACACCTTC
cdr3_aa: CASSTYRGGYTF

v_call: TRBV5-4
clone_size: .
j_call: TRBJ1-3
d_call: .
cdr3_nt: TGTGCCAGCAGCGTAACAGGTGGCTCTGGAAACACCATATATTTT
cdr3_aa: CASSVTGGSGNTIYF

v_call: TRBV5-1
clone_size: .
j_call: TRBJ2-3
d_call: .
cdr3_nt: TGCGCCAGCAGCCCTGAACAGAGCACAGATACGCAGTATTTT
cdr3_aa: CASSPEQSTDTQYF

v_call: TRBV18
clone_size: .
j_call: TRBJ1-5
d_call: .
cdr3_nt: TGTGCCAGCTCACCATTCCAGGGTAAAGGCAATCAGCCCCAGCATTTT
cdr3_aa: CASSPFQGKGNQPQHF

v_call: TRBV5-1
clone_size: .
j_call: TRBJ2-2
d_call: .
cdr3_nt: TGCGCCAGCAGCTTCGACGGGGTAGTTGGCACCGGGGAGCTGTTTTTT
cdr3_aa: CASSFDGVVGTGELFF

v_call: TRBV18
clone_size: .
j_call: TRBJ1-1
d_call: .
cdr3_nt: TGTGCCAGCTCACCACGGATGGGGGCCACTGAAGCTTTCTTT
cdr3_aa: CASSPRMGATEAFF

v_call: TRBV28
clone_size: few
j_call: TRBJ2-7
d_call: .
cdr3_nt: TGTGCCAGCAGGTCCAGGGGGGTCTCCTACGAGCAGTACTTC
cdr3_aa: CASRSRGVSYEQYF

v_call: TRBV18
clone_size: .
j_call: TRBJ2-1
d_call: TRBD2
cdr3_nt: TGTGCCAGCTCACCCAGGCGGACTAGCGCCAGCTCCTACAATGAGCAGTTCTTC
cdr3_aa: CASSPRRTSASSYNEQFF

v_call: TRBV7-8
clone_size: .
j_call: TRBJ2-5
d_call: .
cdr3_nt: TGTGCCAGCAGCTTAGTCCCCCCCCCGGGGATCGGGGAGACCCAGTACTTC
cdr3_aa: CASSLVPPPGIGETQYF

v_call: TRBV7-8
clone_size: .
j_call: TRBJ2-2
d_call: TRBD2
cdr3_nt: TGTGCCAGCAGCCCCCCGAGCGGGGGGTGGGGGACCGGGGAGCTGTTTTTT
cdr3_aa: CASSPPSGGWGTGELFF

v_call: TRBV9
clone_size: .
j_call: TRBJ1-2
d_call: .
cdr3_nt: TGTGCCAGCAGCGTGGGGGATCGGGTCAGCGGCTACACCTTC
cdr3_aa: CASSVGDRVSGYTF

v_call: TRBV6-5
clone_size: .
j_call: TRBJ1-6
d_call: .
cdr3_nt: TGTGCCAGCAGTTACGGGGCAGGTCAAAGAAATTCACCCCTCCACTTT
cdr3_aa: CASSYGAGQRNSPLHF

v_call: TRBV28
clone_size: .
j_call: TRBJ1-2
d_call: .
cdr3_nt: TGTGCCAGTAGCCCCAGGCTCTATGGCTACACCTTC
cdr3_aa: CASSPRLYGYTF

v_call: TRBV5-1
clone_size: .
j_call: TRBJ2-7
d_call: .
cdr3_nt: TGCGCCAGCAGCCAACCCCAGGGGCGTCTAATCCCCTACGAGCAGTACTTC
cdr3_aa: CASSQPQGRLIPYEQYF

v_call: TRBV7-2
clone_size: .
j_call: TRBJ1-5
d_call: .
cdr3_nt: TGTGCCAGCAGCTTAGTCGGCAGCGGGGACCAGCCCCAGCATTTT
cdr3_aa: CASSLVGSGDQPQHF

v_call: TRBV27
clone_size: .
j_call: TRBJ1-5
d_call: .
cdr3_nt: TGTGCCAGCAGTGGGGGGAGTGGGAACAATCAGCCCCAGCATTTT
cdr3_aa: CASSGGSGNNQPQHF

v_call: TRBV28
clone_size: .
j_call: TRBJ1-2
d_call: TRBD1
cdr3_nt: TGTGCCAGCAGTCGACAGGGTCTAGTCTATGGCTACACCTTC
cdr3_aa: CASSRQGLVYGYTF

v_call: TRBV28
clone_size: .
j_call: TRBJ2-7
d_call: TRBD2
cdr3_nt: TGTGCCAGCAGTTCGGCGGGAGCGAAGGGATATTACGAGCAGTACTTC
cdr3_aa: CASSSAGAKGYYEQYF

v_call: TRBV6-5
clone_size: once
j_call: TRBJ2-3
d_call: .
cdr3_nt: TGTGCCAGCAGTTATCGGGATGGTGCAGATACGCAGTATTTT
cdr3_aa: CASSYRDGADTQYF

v_call: TRBV15
clone_size: once
j_call: TRBJ1-2
d_call: TRBD1
cdr3_nt: TGTGCCACCAGCAGAGATCCCCGCCGGGACAGGGGAGTCAAGAACTATGGCTACACCTTC
cdr3_aa: CATSRDPRRDRGVKNYGYTF

v_call: TRBV2
clone_size: once
j_call: TRBJ1-2
d_call: TRBD1
cdr3_nt: TGTGCCAGCAGTGAAGTGGACAGGGGGAGGAATGGCTACACCTTC
cdr3_aa: CASSEVDRGRNGYTF

v_call: TRBV5-1
clone_size: .
j_call: TRBJ1-2
d_call: TRBD1
cdr3_nt: TGCGCCAGCAGCTCCGGGACAGGGGGCTATGGCTACACCTTC
cdr3_aa: CASSSGTGGYGYTF

v_call: TRBV5-1
clone_size: .
j_call: TRBJ2-3
d_call: .
cdr3_nt: TGCGCCAGCAGCTTGGGGGGGTTACAGAGCACAGATACGCAGTATTTT
cdr3_aa: CASSLGGLQSTDTQYF

v_call: TRBV30
clone_size: once
j_call: TRBJ1-6
d_call: TRBD1
cdr3_nt: TGTGCCTGGGGACAGGGTCTTAATTCACCCCTCCACTTT
cdr3_aa: CAWGQGLNSPLHF

v_call: TRBV6-2/TRBV6-3
clone_size: .
j_call: TRBJ1-1
d_call: TRBD1
cdr3_nt: TGTGCCAGCAGCCCTAATCTTCCCCAGGGGGGAACTGAAGCTTTCTTT
cdr3_aa: CASSPNLPQGGTEAFF

v_call: TRBV7-9
clone_size: .
j_call: TRBJ2-1
d_call: TRBD2
cdr3_nt: TGTGCCAGCAGCCAACGTGGGGCTAGCGGATACAATGAGCAGTTCTTC
cdr3_aa: CASSQRGASGYNEQFF

v_call: TRBV12-3/TRBV12-4
clone_size: .
j_call: TRBJ1-6
d_call: .
cdr3_nt: TGTGCCAGCAGACCGGACGGGAGTTCACCCCTCCACTTT
cdr3_aa: CASRPDGSSPLHF

v_call: TRBV18
clone_size: .
j_call: TRBJ2-5
d_call: TRBD2
cdr3_nt: TGTGCCAGCTCACCTCAACCTCCGGGGGGTTCAGAGACCCAGTACTTC
cdr3_aa: CASSPQPPGGSETQYF

v_call: TRBV7-3
clone_size: .
j_call: TRBJ2-5
d_call: .
cdr3_nt: TGTGCCAGCAGCCCAGGTTGGGGGCCGGGTCAAGAGACCCAGTACTTC
cdr3_aa: CASSPGWGPGQETQYF

v_call: TRBV5-6
clone_size: once
j_call: TRBJ2-2
d_call: .
cdr3_nt: TGTGCCAGCAGCTTGTCTGGGGAGCTGTTTTTT
cdr3_aa: CASSLSGELFF

v_call: TRBV24-1
clone_size: .
j_call: TRBJ2-7
d_call: TRBD1
cdr3_nt: TGTGCCATACAGGGGGCCCCTCTACTTCCCTACGAGCAGTACTTC
cdr3_aa: CAIQGAPLLPYEQYF

v_call: TRBV19
clone_size: .
j_call: TRBJ2-3
d_call: .
cdr3_nt: TGTGCCAGTAGTGCCTCGATCCCCCCAGATACGCAGTATTTT
cdr3_aa: CASSASIPPDTQYF

v_call: TRBV11-3
clone_size: .
j_call: TRBJ2-1
d_call: .
cdr3_nt: TGTGCCAGCAGCTTAGTATCCCTTGGTGAGCAGTTCTTC
cdr3_aa: CASSLVSLGEQFF

v_call: TRBV28
clone_size: once
j_call: TRBJ2-5
d_call: .
cdr3_nt: TGTGCCAGCAGCCTCACTAAAATCACACTTTACCAAGAGACCCAGTACTTC
cdr3_aa: CASSLTKITLYQETQYF

v_call: TRBV2
clone_size: .
j_call: TRBJ1-4
d_call: .
cdr3_nt: TGTGCCAGCATACTTCAAAGTGGTGATGAAAAACTGTTTTTT
cdr3_aa: CASILQSGDEKLFF

v_call: TRBV20-1
clone_size: few
j_call: TRBJ2-1
d_call: .
cdr3_nt: TGCAGTGTTTATGGGTACAATGAGCAGTTCTTC
cdr3_aa: CSVYGYNEQFF

v_call: TRBV18
clone_size: once
j_call: TRBJ1-1
d_call: .
cdr3_nt: TGTGCCAGCTCACCCCTCCTGGGACCTCCATTAGATGAAGCTTTCTTT
cdr3_aa: CASSPLLGPPLDEAFF

v_call: TRBV2
clone_size: .
j_call: TRBJ2-5
d_call: .
cdr3_nt: TGTGCCGGCAGTAGAGGGGGTCAAGAGACCCAGTACTTC
cdr3_aa: CAGSRGGQETQYF

v_call: TRBV5-8
clone_size: .
j_call: TRBJ1-4
d_call: .
cdr3_nt: TGTGCCAGCAGCTTACAAAGGGTGAATGAAAAACTGTTTTTT
cdr3_aa: CASSLQRVNEKLFF

v_call: TRBV5-4
clone_size: .
j_call: TRBJ2-7
d_call: TRBD2
cdr3_nt: TGTGCCAGCAGCCGGACTAGCGGGAGGGCCGGTGAGCAGTACTTC
cdr3_aa: CASSRTSGRAGEQYF

v_call: TRBV28
clone_size: .
j_call: TRBJ2-7
d_call: .
cdr3_nt: TGTGCCAGCAGTCGGCCGTTCTTTAAAACCTCCTACGAGCAGTACTTC
cdr3_aa: CASSRPFFKTSYEQYF

v_call: TRBV4-1
clone_size: .
j_call: TRBJ2-2
d_call: TRBD2
cdr3_nt: TGCGCCAGCAGCCCCCGAGTAGCGGGGATGGGGCTCACCGGGGAGCTGTTTTTT
cdr3_aa: CASSPRVAGMGLTGELFF

v_call: TRBV27
clone_size: .
j_call: TRBJ1-2
d_call: TRBD1
cdr3_nt: TGTGCCAGCAGCCGAGCGCGGACAGGGGTAGGCTATGGCTACACCTTC
cdr3_aa: CASSRARTGVGYGYTF

v_call: TRBV28
clone_size: .
j_call: TRBJ2-6
d_call: .
cdr3_nt: TGTGCCAGCACCCTGAGCTCTGGGGCCAACGTCCTGACTTTC
cdr3_aa: CASTLSSGANVLTF

v_call: TRBV5-1
clone_size: .
j_call: TRBJ1-6
d_call: .
cdr3_nt: TGCGCCAGCAGCTTGGTTGGGAGCTCCTATAATTCACCCCTCCACTTT
cdr3_aa: CASSLVGSSYNSPLHF

v_call: TRBV6-5
clone_size: .
j_call: TRBJ1-6
d_call: .
cdr3_nt: TGTGCCAGCAGTTATGAGAGTAGGGTAGGCTCACCCCTCCACTTT
cdr3_aa: CASSYESRVGSPLHF

v_call: TRBV5-1
clone_size: .
j_call: TRBJ1-1
d_call: TRBD1
cdr3_nt: TGCGCCAGCAGCAACCGACAGGGTGACACTGAAGCTTTCTTT
cdr3_aa: CASSNRQGDTEAFF

v_call: TRBV3-1/TRBV3-2
clone_size: .
j_call: TRBJ2-2
d_call: .
cdr3_nt: TGTGCCAGCAGCCAGGGGGTGGGGGCGAACACCGGGGAGCTGTTTTTT
cdr3_aa: CASSQGVGANTGELFF

v_call: TRBV9
clone_size: .
j_call: TRBJ2-3
d_call: TRBD2
cdr3_nt: TGTGCCAGCAGCGTAGCCGGGACTAGCGGCACAGATACGCAGTATTTT
cdr3_aa: CASSVAGTSGTDTQYF

v_call: TRBV30
clone_size: once
j_call: TRBJ2-5
d_call: .
cdr3_nt: TGTGCCTGGAACCCGGGTCCAGAACAAGAGACCCAGTACTTC
cdr3_aa: CAWNPGPEQETQYF